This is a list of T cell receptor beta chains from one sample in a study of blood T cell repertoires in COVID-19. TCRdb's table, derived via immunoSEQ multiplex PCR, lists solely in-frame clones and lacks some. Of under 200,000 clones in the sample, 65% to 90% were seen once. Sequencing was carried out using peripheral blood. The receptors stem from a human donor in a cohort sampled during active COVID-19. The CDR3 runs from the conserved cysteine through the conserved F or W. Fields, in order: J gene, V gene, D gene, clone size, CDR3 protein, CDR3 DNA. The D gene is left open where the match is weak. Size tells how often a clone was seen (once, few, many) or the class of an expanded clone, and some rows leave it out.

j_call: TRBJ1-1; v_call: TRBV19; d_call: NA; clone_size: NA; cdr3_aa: CASTQVGGEENTEAFF; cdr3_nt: TGTGCCAGTACCCAAGTGGGAGGGGAGGAGAACACTGAAGCTTTCTTT
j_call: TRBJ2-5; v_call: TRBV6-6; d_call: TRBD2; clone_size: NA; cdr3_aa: CASSLQLAGGHRETQYF; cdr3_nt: TGTGCCAGCAGTCTCCAACTAGCGGGGGGGCATCGAGAGACCCAGTACTTC
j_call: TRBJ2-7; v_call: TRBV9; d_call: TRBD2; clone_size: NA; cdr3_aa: CASSGGTSGGASYEQYF; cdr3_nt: TGTGCCAGCAGCGGTGGGACTAGCGGGGGGGCCTCCTACGAGCAGTACTTC
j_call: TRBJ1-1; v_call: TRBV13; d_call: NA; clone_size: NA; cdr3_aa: CASSYRDSAMNTEAFF; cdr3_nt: TGTGCCAGCAGCTACCGCGACAGCGCCATGAACACTGAAGCTTTCTTT
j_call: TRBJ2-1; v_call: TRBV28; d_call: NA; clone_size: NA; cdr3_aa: CASSLGGNIPYNEQFF; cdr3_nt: TGTGCCAGCAGTTTGGGGGGTAACATTCCCTACAATGAGCAGTTCTTC
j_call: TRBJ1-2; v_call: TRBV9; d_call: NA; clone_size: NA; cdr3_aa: CASSEGQTKYGYTF; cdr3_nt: TGTGCCAGCAGCGAGGGACAAACGAAATATGGCTACACCTTC
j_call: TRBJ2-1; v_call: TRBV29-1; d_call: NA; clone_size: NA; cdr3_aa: CSVEYAAEQFF; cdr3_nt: TGCAGCGTTGAATATGCGGCAGAGCAGTTCTTC
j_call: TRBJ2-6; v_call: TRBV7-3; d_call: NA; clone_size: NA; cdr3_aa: CASSLTRASGANVLTF; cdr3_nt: TGTGCCAGCAGCTTAACGCGAGCCTCTGGGGCCAACGTCCTGACTTTC
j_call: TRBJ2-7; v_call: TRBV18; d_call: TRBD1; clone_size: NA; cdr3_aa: CASSPTGGYEQYF; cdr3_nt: TGTGCCAGCTCACCGACAGGGGGCTACGAGCAGTACTTC
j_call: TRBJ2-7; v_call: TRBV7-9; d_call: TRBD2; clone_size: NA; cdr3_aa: CASSPGLAGYEQYF; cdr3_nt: TGTGCCAGCAGCCCAGGACTAGCGGGGTACGAGCAGTACTTC
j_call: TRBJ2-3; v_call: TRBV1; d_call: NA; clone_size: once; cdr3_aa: CTSSRPSGPTDTQYF; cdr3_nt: TGCACCAGCAGCCGGCCTAGCGGACCCACAGATACGCAGTATTTT
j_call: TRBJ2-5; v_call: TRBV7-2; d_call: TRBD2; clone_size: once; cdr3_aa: CASSLLAGVGETQYF; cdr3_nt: TGTGCCAGCAGCTTACTAGCGGGAGTGGGGGAGACCCAGTACTTC
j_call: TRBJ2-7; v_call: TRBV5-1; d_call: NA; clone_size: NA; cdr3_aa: CASSSDPIAAVGEQYF; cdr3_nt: TGCGCCAGCAGCTCCGACCCAATAGCGGCAGTAGGAGAGCAGTACTTC
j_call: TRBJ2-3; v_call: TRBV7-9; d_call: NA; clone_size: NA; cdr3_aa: CASSPDSFTDTQYF; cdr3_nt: TGTGCCAGCAGTCCGGACAGCTTCACAGATACGCAGTATTTT
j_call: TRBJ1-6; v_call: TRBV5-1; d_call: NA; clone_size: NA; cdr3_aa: CASRRGDSPLHF; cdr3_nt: TGCGCCAGTCGGCGGGGGGATTCACCCCTCCACTTT
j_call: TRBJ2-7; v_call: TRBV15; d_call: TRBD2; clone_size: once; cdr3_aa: CATSRPSGGGAYEQYF; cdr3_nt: TGTGCCACCAGCAGACCTTCCGGGGGGGGCGCCTACGAGCAGTACTTC
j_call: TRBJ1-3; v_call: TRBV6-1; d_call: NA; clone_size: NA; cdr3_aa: CASSEAGGVGNTIYF; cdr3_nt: TGTGCCAGCAGTGAAGCGGGGGGGGTTGGAAACACCATATATTTT
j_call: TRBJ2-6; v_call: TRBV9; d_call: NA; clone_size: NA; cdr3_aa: CASSPGQGGSGANVLTF; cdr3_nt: TGTGCCAGCAGCCCCGGACAGGGAGGGTCTGGGGCCAACGTCCTGACTTTC
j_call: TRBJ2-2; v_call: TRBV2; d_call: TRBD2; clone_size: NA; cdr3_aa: CASRTATSGRAYTGELFF; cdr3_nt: TGTGCCAGCAGAACCGCGACTAGCGGGAGGGCCTACACCGGGGAGCTGTTTTTT